This entry describes one T cell receptor (beta chain). TCRdb's copy holds only in-frame clones and misses some; the assay was immunoSEQ multiplex PCR. This sample has 200,000 to 250,000 clones, with about 83% found just once. The data belong to a study of blood T cell repertoires in COVID-19. Germline CDR1 and CDR2: SQVTM and ANQGSEA. The CDR3 is 14 residues long. After removal of 7 bases from V and 7 bases from J, the junction contained 8 bases not matched to a gene. This sequence originates from a woman under 40 with COVID-19, enrolled during active disease. The specimen sequenced was peripheral blood. The J gene is TRBJ1-4, the V gene TRBV29-1; 11 nucleotides line up with TRBD1. CDR3: CSASTGTGGEKLFF. Written as DNA, the CDR3 is TGCAGCGCCTCCACCGGGACAGGGGGTGAAAAACTGTTTTTT.